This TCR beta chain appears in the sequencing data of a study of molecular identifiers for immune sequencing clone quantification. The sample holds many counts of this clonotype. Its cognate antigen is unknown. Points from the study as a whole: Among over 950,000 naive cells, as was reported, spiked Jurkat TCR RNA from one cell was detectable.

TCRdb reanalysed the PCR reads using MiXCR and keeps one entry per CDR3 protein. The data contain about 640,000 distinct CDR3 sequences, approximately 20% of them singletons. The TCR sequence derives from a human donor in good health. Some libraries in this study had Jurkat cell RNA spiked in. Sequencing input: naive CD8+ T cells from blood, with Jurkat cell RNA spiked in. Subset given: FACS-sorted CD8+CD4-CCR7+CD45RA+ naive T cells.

In nucleotides, the CDR3 is TGTGCCAGCAGCCCCCCACAGGGACAAGGGTACGAGCAGTACTTC. Amino acid sequence: CASSPPQGQGYEQYF. The V gene is TRBV7-9, the J gene TRBJ2-7; D possibly corresponds to TRBD1 (6 bases). The V end lost 5 bases, the J end lost 4 bases, and 18 bases lay between the germline ends. Germline CDR1 SEHNR, CDR2 FQNEAQ (reference sequence). This CDR3 has 15 residues.